This T cell receptor beta chain comes out of a study of T cell clonality in common variable immunodeficiency. Study outcomes and limitations: The cause of increased CVID clonality remains unclear without subpopulation sequencing.

The table came from immunoSEQ multiplex PCR; TCRdb's copy has only in-frame clones and leaves some out. The record shows roughly 70,000 clones for this sample, with no singletons present. The CDR3 extends over 15 amino acids. CDR1 is ENHRY, CDR2 SYGVKD, per germline. V was cut by 4 bases and J by 3 bases, with 12 bases left in between. This clone appeared many times. The antigen is unknown. Read sequence stops 3 residues before the CDR3 end, and the germline J gene provides the missing end. The chain combines TRBV10-3 with TRBJ1-4; no firm D call. The receptor comes from a person aged 18-70 years in good health. Input material: peripheral blood mononuclear cells. Incomplete CDR3 DNA: TGTGCCATCAGTGGAGAGGGTCGGTCTAATGAAAAA. As protein: CAISGEGRSNEK. The complete CDR3 protein is CAISGEGRSNEKLFF.